Following are 11 T cell receptor beta chains from one sample sequenced in a study of T cell repertoires in cytomegalovirus infection. A single record per CDR3 protein comes from TCRdb applying MiXCR to the reads. The sample consists of some 150,000 distinct CDR3 sequences, 5.5% to 7% of them appearing once. The sample consisted of PBMCs. Receptors were obtained from a human donor in good health (CMV status not recorded). Some clones in this sample may be carry-over from other donors' samples.

This clonotype was seen many times. The rearrangement links TRBV7-8 to TRBJ1-1, with D uncertain. Germline CDR1 SGHVS, CDR2 FQNEAQ. CDR3 length: 16 residues. Trimming left V 5 bases short and J 3 bases short, with 19 bases between. CDR3 DNA sequence: TGTGCCAGCAGCGACACAGAGGTCGTTCTGCACACTGAAGCTTTCTTT. Amino acids: CASSDTEVVLHTEAFF.

This clonotype was counted a few times. The V and J genes are TRBV29-1 and TRBJ2-7; 9 nucleotides match TRBD1. CDR1 SQVTM and CDR2 ANQGSEA come from the germline V gene. The V gene end was trimmed by 7 bases and the J gene end by 3 bases; junction bases not matched to a gene: 4. This CDR3 has 12 amino acids. CDR3 sequence: CSARDRDYEQYF. The DNA for the CDR3 is TGCAGCGCCCGGGACAGGGACTACGAGCAGTACTTC.

The V gene is TRBV20-1, the J gene TRBJ1-2; D is undetermined. V was pared by 6 bases and J by 8 bases, with 7 bases between. The CDR3 covers 9 residues. The germline gives CDR1 DFQATT, CDR2 SNEGSKA (reference sequence). The CDR3 spells CSAQEGYTF. CDR3 DNA sequence: TGCAGTGCCCAGGAAGGCTACACCTTC.

The table lists this clonotype with many counts. V is TRBV28 and J is TRBJ2-7; D not resolved. V lost 7 bases to trimming and J lost 0 bases, with 16 bases between them. Germline loops: CDR1 MDHEN, CDR2 SYDVKM. CDR3 length: 15 amino acids. As DNA, the CDR3 is TGTGCCAGCAATCCTGGTGGGGTAAGCTCCTACGAGCAGTACTTC. Encoded protein: CASNPGGVSSYEQYF.

This clonotype came up many times. The J gene is TRBJ1-1, the V gene TRBV28; 7 bases map to TRBD1. This CDR3 comprises 14 residues. Germline V gene lookup returns CDR1 MDHEN and CDR2 SYDVKM. The junction had 11 bases not matched to a gene; V was cut back by 8 bases and J by 5 bases. The CDR3 here is CASSNAGGVTEAFF. The CDR3 DNA sequence: TGTGCCAGCTCTAACGCAGGGGGAGTGACTGAAGCTTTCTTT.

This clonotype was seen ten or more times. This rearrangement joins TRBV15 to TRBJ2-1; possibly TRBD1 for D (5 bases). The CDR3 has 13 amino acids. Deletions cut 0 bases from V and 8 bases from J, with 8 bases between. Germline values: CDR1 LNHNV, CDR2 YYDKDF (reference sequence). CDR3 sequence (DNA): TGTGCCACCAGCAGAGACTTACAGGATGAGCAGTTCTTC. Amino acid sequence: CATSRDLQDEQFF.

This clonotype was observed at least ten times. V and J are TRBV11-3 and TRBJ2-3, with D perhaps matching TRBD2 (6 bases). This CDR3 is 17 amino acids long. V was cut by 5 bases and J by 4 bases, with 22 bases left in between. Germline assignment: CDR1 SGHNT and CDR2 YENEEA. The CDR3 sequence: CASSLLPGLQFADTQYF. As DNA, the CDR3 is TGTGCCAGCAGCCTACTCCCGGGACTCCAGTTCGCAGATACGCAGTATTTT. Full variable domain (outside the CDR3, taken from reference TRBV11-3 and TRBJ2-3): EAGVVQSPRYKIIEKKQPVAFWCNPISGHNTLYWYLQNLGQGPELLIRYENEEAVDDSQLPKDRFSAERLKGVDSTLKIQPAELGDSAVYLCASSLLPGLQFADTQYFGPGTRLTVL.

This clonotype showed up many times. The chain has TRBV7-9 and TRBJ1-1, with D uncertain. Germline CDR1 is SEHNR and CDR2 is FQNEAQ (reference sequence). Trimming pared 4 bases from V and 11 bases from J, leaving 5 bases between. This CDR3 has 9 amino acids. The CDR3 DNA sequence: TGTGCCAGCAGCTCGGAGGCTTTCTTT. Translating gives CASSSEAFF.

This clonotype was counted many times. The chain is built from TRBV7-8 and TRBJ1-4; 8 bases align to TRBD1. The CDR3 spans 17 residues. V dropped 0 bases and J dropped 2; count of bases not matched to a gene: 5. Germline V gene lookup returns CDR1 SGHVS and CDR2 FQNEAQ. CDR3 bases: TGTGCCAGCAGCTTAGCGCGCAGGGGGCTTACTAATGAAAAACTGTTTTTT. As protein: CASSLARRGLTNEKLFF.

Ten or more counts support this clonotype. The rearrangement uses TRBV12-3 or TRBV12-4 and TRBJ2-1; unclear D gene. The CDR3 sequence is 13 residues long. Trimming removed 3 bases from V and 4 bases from J, with 7 bases in between. CDR3 amino acids: CASSFGPYNEQFF. The CDR3 bases are TGTGCCAGCAGTTTTGGCCCTTACAATGAGCAGTTCTTC.

There are many counts of this clonotype. J is TRBJ1-5 and V is TRBV12-3 or TRBV12-4, with 8 bases matching TRBD1. The CDR3 extends over 12 amino acids. Germline trimming cut 5 bases from V and 10 bases from J; bases unmatched to any gene: 4. CDR3 protein: CASSGRGQPQHF. DNA for the CDR3: TGTGCCAGCAGTGGCAGGGGGCAACCCCAGCATTTT.